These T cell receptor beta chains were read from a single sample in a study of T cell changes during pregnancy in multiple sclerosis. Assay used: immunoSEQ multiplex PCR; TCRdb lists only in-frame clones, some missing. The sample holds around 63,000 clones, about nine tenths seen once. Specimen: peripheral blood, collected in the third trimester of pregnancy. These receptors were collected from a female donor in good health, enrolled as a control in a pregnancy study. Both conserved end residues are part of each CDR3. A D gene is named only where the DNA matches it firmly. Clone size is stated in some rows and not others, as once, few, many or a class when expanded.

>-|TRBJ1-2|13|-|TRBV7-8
CASSLMWGSGYTF
TGTGCCAGCAGCTTAATGTGGGGCTCTGGCTACACCTTC
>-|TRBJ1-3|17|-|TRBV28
CASSFSGGGSSGNTIYF
TGTGCCAGCAGTTTTAGTGGGGGAGGAAGCTCTGGAAACACCATATATTTT
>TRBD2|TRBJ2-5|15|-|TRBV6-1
CASTPLAGGQETQYF
TGTGCCAGCACCCCACTAGCGGGGGGGCAAGAGACCCAGTACTTC
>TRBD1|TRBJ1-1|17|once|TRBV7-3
CASSTSGTGGMNTEAFF
TGTGCCAGCAGCACGAGTGGGACAGGGGGCATGAACACTGAAGCTTTCTTT
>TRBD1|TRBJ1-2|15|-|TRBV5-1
CASSWATGGSYGYTF
TGCGCCAGCAGCTGGGCGACAGGGGGGTCCTATGGCTACACCTTC
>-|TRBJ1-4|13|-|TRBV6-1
CASLLEGNEKLFF
TGTGCCAGCCTCCTCGAGGGAAATGAAAAACTGTTTTTT
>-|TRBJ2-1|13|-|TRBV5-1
CASSLSGVNEQFF
TGCGCCAGCAGCTTGTCGGGAGTGAATGAGCAGTTCTTC
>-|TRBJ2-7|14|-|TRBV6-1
CASSEANRNYEQYF
TGTGCCAGCAGTGAAGCTAACAGAAACTACGAGCAGTACTTC
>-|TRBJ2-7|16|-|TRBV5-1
CASSLDGHSSSYEQYF
TGCGCCAGCAGCTTGGACGGACACTCGTCCTCCTACGAGCAGTACTTC
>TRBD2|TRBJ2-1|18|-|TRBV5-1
CASSLGLAGGPVDNEQFF
TGCGCCAGCAGCTTGGGATTAGCGGGGGGGCCGGTGGACAATGAGCAGTTCTTC
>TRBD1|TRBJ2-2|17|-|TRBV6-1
CASSERRDRGRNGELFF
TGTGCCAGCAGTGAACGTCGGGACAGGGGGCGCAACGGGGAGCTGTTTTTT
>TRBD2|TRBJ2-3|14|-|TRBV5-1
CASSGAGGPNTQYF
TGCGCCAGCAGCGGGGCGGGAGGGCCCAATACGCAGTATTTT
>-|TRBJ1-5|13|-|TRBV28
CASTQELNQPQHF
TGTGCCAGCACACAGGAACTCAATCAGCCCCAGCATTTT
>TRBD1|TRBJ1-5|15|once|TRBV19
CASTLDRAVNQPQHF
TGTGCCAGTACCCTCGACAGGGCGGTCAATCAGCCCCAGCATTTT
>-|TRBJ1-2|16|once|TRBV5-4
CASSSGGGDPDYGYTF
TGTGCCAGCAGCTCGGGTGGGGGGGACCCAGACTATGGCTACACCTTC
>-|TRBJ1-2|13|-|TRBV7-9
CASSLSTLEGYTF
TGTGCCAGCAGCTTAAGTACACTGGAGGGCTACACCTTC
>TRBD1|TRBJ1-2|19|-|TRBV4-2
CASSQRTPGQGAFRYGYTF
TGTGCCAGCAGCCAGCGCACACCGGGACAGGGGGCGTTTAGGTATGGCTACACCTTC
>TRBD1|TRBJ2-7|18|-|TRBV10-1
CASIPRSADRRYHYEQYF
TGCGCCAGCATCCCTCGTTCAGCGGACAGGAGATACCACTACGAGCAGTACTTC
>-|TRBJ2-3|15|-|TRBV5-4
CASSTKEGSTDTQYF
TGTGCCAGCAGCACCAAAGAGGGCAGCACAGATACGCAGTATTTT
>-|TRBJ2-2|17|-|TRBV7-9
CASSRGTARSNTGELFF
TGTGCCAGCAGCCGGGGAACCGCAAGATCGAACACCGGGGAGCTGTTTTTT
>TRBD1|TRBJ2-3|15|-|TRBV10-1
CASPPGTGGCHTQYF
TGCGCCAGCCCACCCGGGACAGGGGGCTGTCATACGCAGTATTTT
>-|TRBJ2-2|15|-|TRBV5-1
CASSLSTANTGELFF
TGCGCCAGCAGTCTGTCGACAGCCAACACCGGGGAGCTGTTTTTT
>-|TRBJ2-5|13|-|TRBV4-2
CASSQEPEETQYF
TGTGCCAGCAGCCAAGAACCGGAAGAGACCCAGTACTTC
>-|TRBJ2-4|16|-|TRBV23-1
CASSPRAGLAKNIQYF
TGCGCCAGCAGTCCGCGGGCCGGACTAGCCAAAAACATTCAGTACTTC
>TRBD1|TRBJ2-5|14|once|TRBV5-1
CASSLNRGQETQYF
TGCGCCAGCAGCTTGAACAGGGGCCAAGAGACCCAGTACTTC
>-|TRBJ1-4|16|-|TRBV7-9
CASSLVNSREEEKLFF
TGTGCCAGCAGCTTAGTAAATAGCAGGGAAGAAGAAAAACTGTTTTTT
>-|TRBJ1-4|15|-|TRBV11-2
CASSLAPGFDEKLFF
TGTGCCAGCAGCTTAGCGCCAGGGTTCGATGAAAAACTGTTTTTT
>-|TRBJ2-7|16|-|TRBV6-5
CASSYGRETPSYEQYF
TGTGCCAGCAGCTACGGGAGAGAAACCCCGTCCTACGAGCAGTACTTC
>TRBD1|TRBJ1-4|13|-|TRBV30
CAWSPQGREKLFF
TGTGCCTGGAGCCCACAGGGGCGTGAAAAACTGTTTTTT
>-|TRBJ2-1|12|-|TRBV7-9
CASSGTWNEQFF
TGTGCCAGCAGCGGGACTTGGAATGAGCAGTTCTTC
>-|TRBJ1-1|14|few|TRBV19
CASTAGWENTEAFF
TGTGCCAGTACGGCAGGGTGGGAAAACACTGAAGCTTTCTTT
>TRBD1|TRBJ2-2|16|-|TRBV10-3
CAISGRGQGVAGELFF
TGTGCCATCAGTGGTAGGGGACAGGGTGTCGCCGGGGAGCTGTTTTTT
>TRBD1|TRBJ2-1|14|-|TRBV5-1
CASIGDRGLGEQFF
TGCGCCAGCATAGGGGACAGGGGGCTTGGGGAGCAGTTCTTC
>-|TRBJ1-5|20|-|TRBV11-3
CASSLVDARGPFLRNQPQHF
TGTGCCAGCAGCTTAGTGGACGCCAGGGGACCCTTTTTACGCAATCAGCCCCAGCATTTT
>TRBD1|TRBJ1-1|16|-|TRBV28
CASSLGQGLGDTEAFF
TGTGCCAGCAGTTTGGGACAGGGGTTGGGGGACACTGAAGCTTTCTTT
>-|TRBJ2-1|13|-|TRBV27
CASSPRAYNEQFF
TGTGCCAGCAGTCCCCGGGCCTACAATGAGCAGTTCTTC
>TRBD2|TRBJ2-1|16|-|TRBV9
CASSALSSGSYNEQFF
TGTGCCAGCAGCGCACTCTCTAGCGGGAGTTACAATGAGCAGTTCTTC
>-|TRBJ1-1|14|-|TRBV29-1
CSVEASSGSPEAFF
TGCAGCGTTGAGGCCAGCTCGGGTTCCCCTGAAGCTTTCTTT
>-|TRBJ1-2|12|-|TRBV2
CASSDSTRGYTF
TGTGCCAGCAGTGATTCCACGAGGGGCTACACCTTC
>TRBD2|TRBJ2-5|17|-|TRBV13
CASSLEGPSGGGETQYF
TGTGCCAGCAGCTTAGAAGGCCCTAGCGGGGGAGGAGAGACCCAGTACTTC
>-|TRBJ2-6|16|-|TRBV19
CASSIFGQGGANVLTF
TGTGCCAGTAGTATCTTTGGGCAGGGGGGGGCCAACGTCCTGACTTTC
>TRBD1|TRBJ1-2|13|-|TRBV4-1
CASSTGGAVGYTF
TGCGCCAGCAGCACAGGGGGCGCGGTTGGCTACACCTTC
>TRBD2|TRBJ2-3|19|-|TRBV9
CASSPGWEAGGIRADTQYF
TGTGCCAGCAGCCCCGGGTGGGAAGCGGGGGGTATCAGGGCAGATACGCAGTATTTT
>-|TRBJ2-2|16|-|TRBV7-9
CASSLIQGANTGELFF
TGTGCCAGCAGCTTAATACAGGGTGCGAACACCGGGGAGCTGTTTTTT
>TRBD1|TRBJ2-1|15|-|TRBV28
CASSLYSGGRLEQFF
TGTGCCAGCAGTTTATATTCAGGGGGTCGACTTGAGCAGTTCTTC
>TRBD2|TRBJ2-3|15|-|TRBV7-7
CASSPRGLATDTQYF
TGTGCTAGCAGCCCTCGGGGACTAGCTACAGATACGCAGTATTTT
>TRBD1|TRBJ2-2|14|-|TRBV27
CASSWGQGTGELFF
TGTGCCAGCAGTTGGGGACAGGGGACCGGGGAGCTGTTTTTT
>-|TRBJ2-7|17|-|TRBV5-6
CASSLLPTAAIAYEQYF
TGTGCCAGCAGCTTGCTCCCGACAGCCGCTATAGCCTACGAGCAGTACTTC